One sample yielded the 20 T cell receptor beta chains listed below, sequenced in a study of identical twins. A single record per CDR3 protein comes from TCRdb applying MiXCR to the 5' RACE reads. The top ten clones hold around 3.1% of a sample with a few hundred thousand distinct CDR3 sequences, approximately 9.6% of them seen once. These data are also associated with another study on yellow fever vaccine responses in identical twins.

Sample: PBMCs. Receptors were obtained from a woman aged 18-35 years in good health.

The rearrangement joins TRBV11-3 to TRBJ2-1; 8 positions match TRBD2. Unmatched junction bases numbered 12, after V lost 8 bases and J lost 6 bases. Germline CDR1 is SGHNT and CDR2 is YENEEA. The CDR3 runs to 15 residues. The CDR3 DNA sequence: TGTGCCAGCGGCAAGGGGACTAGGGTCGGCAATGAGCAGTTCTTC. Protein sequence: CASGKGTRVGNEQFF.

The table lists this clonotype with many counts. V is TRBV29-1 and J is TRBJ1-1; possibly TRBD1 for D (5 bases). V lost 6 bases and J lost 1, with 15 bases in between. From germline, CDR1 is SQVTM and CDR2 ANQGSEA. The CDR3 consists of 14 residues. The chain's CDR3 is CSVGEQVQNTEAFF. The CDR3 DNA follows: TGCAGCGTGGGGGAACAGGTTCAGAACACTGAAGCTTTCTTT.

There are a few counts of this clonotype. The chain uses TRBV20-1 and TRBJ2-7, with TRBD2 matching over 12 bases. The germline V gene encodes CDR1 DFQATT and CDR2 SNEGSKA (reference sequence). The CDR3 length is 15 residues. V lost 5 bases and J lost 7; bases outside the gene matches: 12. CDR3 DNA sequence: TGCAGTGCTGAACCCCGTCTAGCGGGAGGGCATGAGCAGTACTTC. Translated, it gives CSAEPRLAGGHEQYF.

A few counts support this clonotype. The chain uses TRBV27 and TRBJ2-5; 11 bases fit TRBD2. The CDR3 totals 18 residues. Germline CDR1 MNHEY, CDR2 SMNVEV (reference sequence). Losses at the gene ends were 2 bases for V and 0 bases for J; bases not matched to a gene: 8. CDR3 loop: CASSLGLAGGLHQETQYF. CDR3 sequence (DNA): TGTGCCAGCAGTTTAGGCCTAGCGGGGGGCCTTCACCAAGAGACCCAGTACTTC.

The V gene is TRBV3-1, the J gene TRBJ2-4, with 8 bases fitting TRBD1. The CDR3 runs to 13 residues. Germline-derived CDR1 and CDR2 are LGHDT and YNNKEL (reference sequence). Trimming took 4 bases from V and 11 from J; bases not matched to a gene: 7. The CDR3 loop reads CASSLTPTGVQYF. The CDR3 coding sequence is TGTGCCAGCAGCCTAACCCCGACAGGGGTTCAGTACTTC.

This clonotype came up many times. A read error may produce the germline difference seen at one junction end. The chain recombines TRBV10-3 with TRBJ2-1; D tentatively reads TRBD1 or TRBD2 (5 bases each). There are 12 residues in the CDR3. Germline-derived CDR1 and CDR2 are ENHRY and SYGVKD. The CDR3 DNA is TGTGCCATCAGTGAGCTCGGGACCCACCTAATCTTC. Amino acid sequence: CAISELGTHLIF.

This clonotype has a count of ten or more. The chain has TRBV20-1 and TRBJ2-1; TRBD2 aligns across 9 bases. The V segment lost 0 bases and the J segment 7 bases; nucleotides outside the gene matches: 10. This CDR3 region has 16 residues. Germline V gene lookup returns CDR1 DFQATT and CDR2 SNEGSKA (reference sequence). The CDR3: CSARDLERGAPNEQFF. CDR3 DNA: TGCAGTGCTAGAGATCTTGAGCGGGGGGCCCCGAATGAGCAGTTCTTC.

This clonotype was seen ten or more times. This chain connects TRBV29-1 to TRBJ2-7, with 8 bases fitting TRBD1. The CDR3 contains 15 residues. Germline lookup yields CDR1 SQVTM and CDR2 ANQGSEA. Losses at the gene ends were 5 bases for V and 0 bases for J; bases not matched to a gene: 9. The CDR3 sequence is CSVKGTGRSSYEQYF. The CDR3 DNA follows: TGCAGCGTTAAAGGGACAGGCCGTAGCTCCTACGAGCAGTACTTC.

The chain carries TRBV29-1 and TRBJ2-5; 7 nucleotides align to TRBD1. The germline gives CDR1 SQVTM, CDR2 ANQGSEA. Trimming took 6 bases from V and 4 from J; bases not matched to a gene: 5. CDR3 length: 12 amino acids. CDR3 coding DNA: TGCAGCGTCCAGGGGGTTCTAGAGACCCAGTACTTC. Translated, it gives CSVQGVLETQYF.

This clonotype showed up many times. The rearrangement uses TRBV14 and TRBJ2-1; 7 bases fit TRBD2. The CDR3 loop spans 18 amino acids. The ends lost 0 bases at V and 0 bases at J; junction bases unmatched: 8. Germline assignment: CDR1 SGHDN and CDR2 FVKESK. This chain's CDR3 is CASSQEWAGESSYNEQFF. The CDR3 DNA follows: TGTGCCAGCAGCCAAGAATGGGCGGGAGAGAGCTCCTACAATGAGCAGTTCTTC.

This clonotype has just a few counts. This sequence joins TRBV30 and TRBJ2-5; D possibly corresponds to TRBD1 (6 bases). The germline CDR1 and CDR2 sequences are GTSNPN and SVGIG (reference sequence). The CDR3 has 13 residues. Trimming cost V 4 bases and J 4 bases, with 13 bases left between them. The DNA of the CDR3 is TGTGCCTGGACATCGCTAGGGGGAGAGACCCAGTACTTC. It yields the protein CAWTSLGGETQYF.

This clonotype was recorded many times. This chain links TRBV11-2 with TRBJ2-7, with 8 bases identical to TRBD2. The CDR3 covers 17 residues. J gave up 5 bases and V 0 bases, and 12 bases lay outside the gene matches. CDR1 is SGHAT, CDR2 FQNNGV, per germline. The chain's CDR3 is CASSLESGRALGNEQYF. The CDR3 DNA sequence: TGTGCCAGCAGCTTAGAGTCCGGGAGGGCCCTCGGGAACGAGCAGTACTTC.

The CDR3 DNA follows: TGTGCCAGCAGATCCCCCGGGGGGTTTGGCTACACCTTC. This translates into CASRSPGGFGYTF. The chain combines TRBV27 with TRBJ1-2; TRBD1 is a possible D gene (5 bases). CDR1 MNHEY and CDR2 SMNVEV come from the germline V gene (reference sequence). V shed 6 bases and J shed 7 bases, with 15 bases lying between them. The length of the CDR3 is 13 residues.

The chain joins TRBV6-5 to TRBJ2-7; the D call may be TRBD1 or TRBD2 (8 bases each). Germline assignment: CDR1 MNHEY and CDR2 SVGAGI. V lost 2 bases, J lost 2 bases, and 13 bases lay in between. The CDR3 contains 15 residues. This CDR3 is CASSYREGQAYEQYF. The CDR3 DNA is TGTGCCAGCAGTTACCGGGAGGGACAGGCCTACGAGCAGTACTTC.

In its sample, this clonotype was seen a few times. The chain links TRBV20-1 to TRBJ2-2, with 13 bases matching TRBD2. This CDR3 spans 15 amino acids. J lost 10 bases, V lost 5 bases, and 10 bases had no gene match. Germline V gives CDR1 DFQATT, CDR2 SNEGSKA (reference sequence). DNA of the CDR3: TGCAGTGCTCAAGGACTAGCGGGAGCCCATTCGGAGCTGTTTTTT. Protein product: CSAQGLAGAHSELFF.

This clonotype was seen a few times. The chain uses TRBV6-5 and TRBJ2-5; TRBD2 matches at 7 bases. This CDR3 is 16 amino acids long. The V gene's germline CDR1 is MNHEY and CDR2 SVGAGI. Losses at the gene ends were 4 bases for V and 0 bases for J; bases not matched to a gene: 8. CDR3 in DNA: TGTGCCAGCAGTTTCTGGACTAGTAGGGACCAAGAGACCCAGTACTTC. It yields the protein CASSFWTSRDQETQYF.

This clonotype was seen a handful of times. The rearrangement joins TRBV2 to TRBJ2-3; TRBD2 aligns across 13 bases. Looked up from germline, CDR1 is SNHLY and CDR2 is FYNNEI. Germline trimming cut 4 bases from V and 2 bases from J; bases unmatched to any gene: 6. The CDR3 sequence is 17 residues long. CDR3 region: CASSGTSGGPVTDTQYF. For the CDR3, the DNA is TGTGCCAGCAGTGGGACTAGCGGGGGACCCGTCACAGATACGCAGTATTTT.

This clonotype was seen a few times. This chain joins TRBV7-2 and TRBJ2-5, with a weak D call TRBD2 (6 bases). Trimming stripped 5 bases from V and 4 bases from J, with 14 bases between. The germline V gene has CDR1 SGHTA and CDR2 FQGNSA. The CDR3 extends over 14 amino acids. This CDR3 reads CASSPRRAGETQYF. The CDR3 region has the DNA TGTGCCAGCAGCCCCCGGAGGGCGGGAGAGACCCAGTACTTC.

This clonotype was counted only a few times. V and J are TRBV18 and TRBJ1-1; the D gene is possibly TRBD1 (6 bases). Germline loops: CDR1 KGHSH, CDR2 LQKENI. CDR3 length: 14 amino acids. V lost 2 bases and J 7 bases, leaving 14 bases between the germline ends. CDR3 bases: TGTGCCAGCTCACCAGGGGTTGGGGGCGATGAAGCTTTCTTT. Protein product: CASSPGVGGDEAFF.

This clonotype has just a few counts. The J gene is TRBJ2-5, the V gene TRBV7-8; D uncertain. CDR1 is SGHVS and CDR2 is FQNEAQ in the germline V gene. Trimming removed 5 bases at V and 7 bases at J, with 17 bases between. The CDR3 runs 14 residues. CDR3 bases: TGTGCCAGCAGCCCCGGTGGCCTTTCGGGGACCCAGTACTTC. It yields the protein CASSPGGLSGTQYF.